This TCR beta chain was found in a study of blood T cells in healthy people across ages. The length of the CDR3 is 14 residues. The V and J ends lost 5 bases and 2 bases, in that order; junction bases with no gene match: 5. Germline V CDR1 and CDR2: MNHEY, SMNVEV (reference sequence). Primed by a sample-barcoded 5' primer and a J-beta primer mix, a second PCR proceeded for about 7 to 11 cycles. MiXCR, run by TCRdb on the 5' RACE reads, gives a single entry per CDR3 protein. The data show about 1.5 million distinct CDR3 sequences, with roughly 43% seen just once and approximately 4% held by the top ten. This clonotype was observed a handful of times.

The specimen sequenced was blood. The J gene is TRBJ1-1, the V gene TRBV27; 7 nucleotides agree with TRBD1. This TCR came from a woman between 18 and 29 years old in good health. The CDR3 DNA follows: TGTGCCAGCAGTCATACAGGGGTCAACACTGAAGCTTTCTTT. This gives the protein CASSHTGVNTEAFF.